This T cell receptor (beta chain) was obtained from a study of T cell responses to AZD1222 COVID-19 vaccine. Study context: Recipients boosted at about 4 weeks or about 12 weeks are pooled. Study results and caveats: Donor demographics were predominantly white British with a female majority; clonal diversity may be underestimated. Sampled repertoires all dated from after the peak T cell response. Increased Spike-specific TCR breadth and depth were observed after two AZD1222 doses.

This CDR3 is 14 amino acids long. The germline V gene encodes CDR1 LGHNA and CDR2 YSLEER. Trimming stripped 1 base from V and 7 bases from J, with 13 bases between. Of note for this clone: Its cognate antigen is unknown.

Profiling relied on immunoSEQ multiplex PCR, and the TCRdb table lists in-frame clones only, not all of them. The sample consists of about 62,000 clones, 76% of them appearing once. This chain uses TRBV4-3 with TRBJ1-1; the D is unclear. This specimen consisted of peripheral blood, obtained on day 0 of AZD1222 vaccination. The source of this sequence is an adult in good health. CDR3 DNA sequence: TGCGCCAGCAGCCAAGTAGGCTCGGGAAGTGAAGCTTTCTTT. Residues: CASSQVGSGSEAFF.